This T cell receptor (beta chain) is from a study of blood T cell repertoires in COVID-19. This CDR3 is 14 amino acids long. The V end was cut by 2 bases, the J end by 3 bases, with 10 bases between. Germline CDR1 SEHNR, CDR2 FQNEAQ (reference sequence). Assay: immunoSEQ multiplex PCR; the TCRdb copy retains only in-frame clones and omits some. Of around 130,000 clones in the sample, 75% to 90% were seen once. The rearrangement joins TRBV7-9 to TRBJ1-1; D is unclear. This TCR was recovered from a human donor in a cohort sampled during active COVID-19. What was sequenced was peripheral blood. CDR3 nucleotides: TGTGCCAGCAGCTTAAAAACTGCGGACACTGAAGCTTTCTTT. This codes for CASSLKTADTEAFF.